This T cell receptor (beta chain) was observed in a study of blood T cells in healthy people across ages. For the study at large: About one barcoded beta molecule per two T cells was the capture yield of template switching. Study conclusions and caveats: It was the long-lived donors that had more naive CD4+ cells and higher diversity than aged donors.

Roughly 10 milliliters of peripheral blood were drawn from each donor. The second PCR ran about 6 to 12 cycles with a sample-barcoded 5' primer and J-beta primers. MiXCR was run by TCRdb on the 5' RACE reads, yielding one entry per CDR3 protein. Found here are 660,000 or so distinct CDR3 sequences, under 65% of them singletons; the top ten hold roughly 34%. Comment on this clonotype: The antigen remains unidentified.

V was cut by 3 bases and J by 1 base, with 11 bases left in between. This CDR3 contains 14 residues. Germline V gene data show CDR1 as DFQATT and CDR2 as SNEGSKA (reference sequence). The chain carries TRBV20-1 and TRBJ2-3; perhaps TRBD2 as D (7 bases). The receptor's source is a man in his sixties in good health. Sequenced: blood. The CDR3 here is CSASAGAGTDTQYF. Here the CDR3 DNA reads TGCAGTGCTAGTGCGGGGGCCGGCACAGATACGCAGTATTTT.